The 25 T cell receptor beta chains below come from one sample, sequenced in a study of blood T cell repertoires in COVID-19. The table came from immunoSEQ multiplex PCR; TCRdb's copy has only in-frame clones and leaves some out. The data show around 270,000 clones, around 88% seen once. The sequenced sample consisted of peripheral blood. These receptors all come from a man aged 25-45 years with active or convalescent COVID-19.

The chain employs TRBV5-5 and TRBJ2-3; tentatively, D is TRBD2 (6 bases). Germline V CDR1 and CDR2: SGHKS, YYEKEE (reference sequence). V was pared by 2 bases and J by 2 bases, with 9 bases between. The CDR3 consists of 14 residues. CDR3 DNA sequence: TGTGCCAGCAGCTTCGGGGGTTACACAGATACGCAGTATTTT. The encoded protein is CASSFGGYTDTQYF.

This chain joins TRBV19 and TRBJ1-2, with no clear D. Germline V lookup: CDR1 LNHDA, CDR2 SQIVND (reference sequence). V dropped 3 bases and J dropped 3 bases, with 8 bases sitting between them. The CDR3 sequence is 13 residues long. The CDR3 protein is CASSMERDYGYTF. For the CDR3, the DNA is TGTGCCAGTAGTATGGAGAGGGACTATGGCTACACCTTC. The complete variable domain, with remaining parts taken from reference TRBV19 and TRBJ1-2, reads DGGITQSPKYLFRKEGQNVTLSCEQNLNHDAMYWYRQDPGQGLRLIYYSQIVNDFQKGDIAEGYSVSREKKESFPLTVTSAQKNPTAFYLCASSMERDYGYTFGSGTRLTVV.

The rearrangement links TRBV10-3 to TRBJ2-7, with a possible D match to TRBD2 (6 bases). The CDR3 is 14 residues long. V was trimmed by 4 bases and J by 3 bases, leaving 13 bases between them. Per germline, CDR1 ENHRY and CDR2 SYGVKD. CDR3 bases: TGTGCCATCAGTGGGGGGACTGGGAACTACGAGCAGTACTTC. Translated, it gives CAISGGTGNYEQYF.

Notes on this clone: Because the CDR3's place on the DNA is in doubt, the DNA is left out and the CDR3 is given as listed by TCRdb. This chain connects TRBV12-3 or TRBV12-4 to TRBJ2-1; TRBD2, the table's D call, lacks a check against the DNA. The CDR3 region is 13 residues in length, termini included. The CDR3 loop is CASSSSEYNEQFF.

J is TRBJ2-3 and V is TRBV9, with 7 bases identical to TRBD1. The germline gives CDR1 SGDLS, CDR2 YYNGEE. J gave up 2 bases and V 2 bases, and 2 bases lay outside the gene matches. The CDR3 is made up of 14 amino acids. CDR3 bases: TGTGCCAGCAGCGTCAGGGGGTCCACAGATACGCAGTATTTT. Translating it yields CASSVRGSTDTQYF. The full variable domain, rest sourced from reference TRBV9 and TRBJ2-3, is DSGVTQTPKHLITATGQRVTLRCSPRSGDLSVYWYQQSLDQGLQFLIQYYNGEERAKGNILERFSAQQFPDLHSELNLSSLELGDSALYFCASSVRGSTDTQYFGPGTRLTVL.

This clone was seen only a few times. The CDR3, as DNA: TGCGCCAGCAGCTTCTCCAGTATGAACACTGAAGCTTTCTTT. Protein product: CASSFSSMNTEAFF. The chain recombines TRBV5-1 with TRBJ1-1; D not certain. Trimming shortened V by 2 bases and J by 0 bases, and 8 bases separated the two germline ends. Looked up from germline, CDR1 is SGHRS and CDR2 is YFSETQ. The CDR3 spans 14 residues.

V and J are TRBV3-1 (or the pseudogene TRBV3-2) and TRBJ1-2; D gene unclear. There are 15 residues in the CDR3. Germline loops: CDR1 LGHDT, CDR2 YNNKEL (reference sequence). V gave up 1 base and J gave up 0 bases, with 9 bases separating them. CDR3 protein: CASSQGAGTNYGYTF. The CDR3 nucleotides read TGTGCCAGCAGCCAAGGAGCGGGTACTAACTATGGCTACACCTTC.

The chain has TRBV4-3 and TRBJ2-1; 7 positions match TRBD1. After removal of 1 base from V and 6 bases from J, the junction contained 3 bases not matched to a gene. Germline-derived CDR1 and CDR2 are LGHNA and YSLEER. CDR3 length equals 14 residues. CDR3 amino acids: CASSQVRGSNEQFF. The DNA of the CDR3 is TGCGCCAGCAGCCAAGTCAGGGGGTCCAATGAGCAGTTCTTC.

The chain combines TRBV2 with TRBJ2-3; the match to TRBD2 covers 8 bases. J was trimmed by 3 bases and V by 6 bases; bases with no gene match: 5. Germline values: CDR1 SNHLY, CDR2 FYNNEI. The CDR3 extends over 14 amino acids. The CDR3: CASSVTGGTDTQYF. Written as DNA, the CDR3 is TGTGCCAGCAGCGTCACGGGGGGGACAGATACGCAGTATTTT.

This rearrangement joins TRBV6-5 to TRBJ2-7; TRBD2 aligns across 10 bases. CDR1 MNHEY and CDR2 SVGAGI come from the germline V gene. The CDR3 extends over 14 amino acids. The V gene end was trimmed by 6 bases and the J gene end by 6 bases; junction bases not matched to a gene: 8. The CDR3 here is CASRPTSGVGEQYF. For the CDR3, the DNA is TGTGCCAGCAGACCAACTAGCGGGGTTGGCGAGCAGTACTTC.

In DNA, the CDR3 is TGCGCCAGCAGCTGGGGACAGGGTTACACTGAAGCTTTCTTT. This translates into CASSWGQGYTEAFF. V usage is TRBV5-1 and J usage is TRBJ1-1, with 9 bases that match TRBD1. CDR1 and CDR2 (germline): SGHRS, YFSETQ. J was trimmed by 3 bases and V by 3 bases; bases with no gene match: 3. This CDR3 contains 14 residues.

The CDR3 protein is CASSSTSGGVHEQFF. CDR3 nucleotide sequence: TGTGCCAGCAGCTCGACTAGCGGGGGGGTCCATGAGCAGTTCTTC. The chain employs TRBV7-8 and TRBJ2-1, with 14 bases that match TRBD2. CDR3 length: 15 amino acids. V trimming: 4 bases; J trimming: 8 bases; junction bases outside the gene matches: 4. Germline loops: CDR1 SGHVS, CDR2 FQNEAQ.

The V and J genes are TRBV29-1 and TRBJ1-4, with TRBD1 matching 8 bases. The CDR3 loop spans 13 amino acids. Germline V gene lookup returns CDR1 SQVTM and CDR2 ANQGSEA. The junction had 9 bases not matched to a gene; V was cut back by 7 bases and J by 8 bases. CDR3 sequence reads: CSARTGSQEKLFF. The CDR3 DNA sequence: TGCAGCGCCAGGACAGGGTCACAGGAAAAACTGTTTTTT.

The CDR3 protein is CASSEIQASGPQHF. The DNA for the CDR3 is TGTGCCAGCAGTGAAATACAGGCCTCGGGGCCCCAGCATTTT. V is TRBV2 and J is TRBJ1-5, with a tentative D call TRBD1 (5 bases). The germline V gene encodes CDR1 SNHLY and CDR2 FYNNEI. Trimming stripped 2 bases from V and 9 bases from J, with 14 bases between. This CDR3 contains 14 residues.

The chain employs TRBV4-1 and TRBJ1-5; 10 bases are a match to TRBD1. The germline CDR1 and CDR2 sequences are MGHRA and YSYEKL. V gave up 3 bases and J gave up 4 bases; unmatched junction bases: 6. This CDR3 comprises 16 residues. CDR3 coding DNA: TGCGCCAGCAGCCAGGAGGGACAGGGGCTAAATCAGCCCCAGCATTTT. Translation gives CASSQEGQGLNQPQHF.

This chain uses TRBV2 with TRBJ2-3, with TRBD1 matching over 9 bases. The CDR3 covers 14 residues. J lost 2 bases, V lost 8 bases, and 5 bases had no gene match. CDR1 SNHLY and CDR2 FYNNEI come from the germline V gene. The CDR3 sequence is CASHYRGHTDTQYF. The CDR3 DNA reads TGTGCCAGCCATTACAGGGGGCACACAGATACGCAGTATTTT.

This chain connects TRBV29-1 to TRBJ1-1, with a possible D match to TRBD1 (5 bases). This CDR3 spans 15 amino acids. From germline, CDR1 is SQVTM and CDR2 ANQGSEA. Trimming removed 0 bases from V and 7 bases from J, with 18 bases in between. CDR3 region: CSVEDRSLRGLEAFF. The CDR3 DNA sequence: TGCAGCGTTGAAGATCGGAGCCTAAGGGGCCTTGAAGCTTTCTTT.

The chain recombines TRBV27 with TRBJ1-1, with a possible D match to TRBD1 (5 bases). Trimming cost V 5 bases and J 6 bases, with 19 bases left between them. CDR3 length: 15 residues. CDR1 MNHEY and CDR2 SMNVEV come from the germline V gene (reference sequence). The CDR3 loop reads CASSLTQGGGAEAFF. The CDR3 DNA follows: TGTGCCAGCAGTCTAACCCAGGGTGGAGGGGCTGAAGCTTTCTTT.

This clone occurred once. J is TRBJ1-3 and V is TRBV5-3, with D unclear. TRBV5-3 is an open reading frame, and its role is uncertain. This CDR3 spans 15 amino acids. V was cut by 4 bases and J by 0 bases, with 11 bases left in between. This chain's CDR3 is CARSPDYYSGNTIYF. Written as DNA, the CDR3 is TGTGCCAGAAGCCCCGACTATTACTCTGGAAACACCATATATTTT.

The chain couples TRBV29-1 to TRBJ1-6; the D is unclear. CDR1 and CDR2 from the germline V gene are SQVTM and ANQGSEA. This CDR3 has 13 amino acids. The ends were cut back, 4 bases at V and 8 bases at J, with 12 bases in the middle. CDR3 sequence reads: CSVGTARDSPLHF. Here the CDR3 DNA reads TGCAGCGTTGGAACAGCGAGGGATTCACCCCTCCACTTT.

This CDR3 reads CASSSAGQTMTGELFF. CDR3 DNA: TGTGCCAGCAGCTCCGCGGGACAGACTATGACCGGGGAGCTGTTTTTT. This chain joins TRBV11-2 and TRBJ2-2; D is perhaps TRBD1 (7 bases). Germline CDR1 is SGHAT and CDR2 is FQNNGV. The germline V and J ends were trimmed by 4 bases and 5 bases, with 17 bases remaining between them. This CDR3 spans 16 amino acids.

With respect to this clone: Other DNA sequences in the same sample also yield this CDR3. J is TRBJ2-1 and V is TRBV24-1; a possible D gene is TRBD2 (6 bases). This CDR3 is built from 16 residues. The germline V gene has CDR1 KGHDR and CDR2 SFDVKD. The V and J ends lost 4 bases and 0 bases respectively, with 12 bases between them. This CDR3 reads CATSDSSGGSYNEQFF. CDR3 in DNA: TGTGCCACCAGTGACTCGTCCGGGGGCTCCTACAATGAGCAGTTCTTC.

This chain links TRBV3-1 (or the pseudogene TRBV3-2) with TRBJ2-1, with a tentative D call TRBD2 (7 bases). The CDR3 length is 15 residues. With 3 bases removed from V and 7 bases from J, the gap between germline ends came to 16 bases. Germline values: CDR1 LGHDT, CDR2 YNNKEL (reference sequence). CDR3 sequence: CASSHEGGPKNEQFF. The CDR3 coding sequence is TGTGCCAGCAGCCACGAGGGGGGGCCTAAAAATGAGCAGTTCTTC.

The rearrangement links TRBV5-4 to TRBJ2-1; tentatively, D is TRBD2 (6 bases). CDR3 length: 14 residues. Trimming removed 3 bases at V and 7 bases at J, with 14 bases between. Germline lookup yields CDR1 SGHNT and CDR2 YYREEE (reference sequence). DNA of the CDR3: TGTGCCAGCAGCTGGGGAGGAGGGGATAATGAGCAGTTCTTC. This gives the protein CASSWGGGDNEQFF.

The chain carries TRBV25-1 and TRBJ2-5; a possible D gene is TRBD1 (6 bases). The CDR3 spans 14 residues. V lost 3 bases, J lost 4 bases, and 12 bases lay in between. CDR1 and CDR2 (germline): MGHDK, SYGVNS. The CDR3 coding sequence is TGTGCCAGCAGTGATGCAGGGGTAGGAGAGACCCAGTACTTC. It translates to CASSDAGVGETQYF.